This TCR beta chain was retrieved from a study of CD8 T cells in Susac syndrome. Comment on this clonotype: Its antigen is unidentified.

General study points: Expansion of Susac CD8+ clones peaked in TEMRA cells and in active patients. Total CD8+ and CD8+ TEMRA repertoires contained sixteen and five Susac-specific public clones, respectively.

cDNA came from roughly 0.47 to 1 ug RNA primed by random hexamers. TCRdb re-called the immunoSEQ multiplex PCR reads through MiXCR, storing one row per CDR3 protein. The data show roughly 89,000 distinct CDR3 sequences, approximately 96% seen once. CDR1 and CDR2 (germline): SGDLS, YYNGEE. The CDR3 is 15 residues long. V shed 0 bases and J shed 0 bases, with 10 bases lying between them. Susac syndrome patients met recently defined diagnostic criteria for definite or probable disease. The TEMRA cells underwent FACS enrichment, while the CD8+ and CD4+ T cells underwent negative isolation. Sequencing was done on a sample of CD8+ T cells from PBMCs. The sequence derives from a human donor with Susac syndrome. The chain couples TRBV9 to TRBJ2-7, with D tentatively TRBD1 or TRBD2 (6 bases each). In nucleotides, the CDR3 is TGTGCCAGCAGCGTAGATGGGGGGCTCTCCTACGAGCAGTACTTC. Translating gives CASSVDGGLSYEQYF.